The 8 T cell receptor beta chains in this list originate from one sample, sequenced in a study of STAT3 mutations in large granular lymphocyte leukemia. No cognate antigen is known for these TCRs. Notes on the study in general: Every T-cell large granular lymphocyte leukemia patient had at least one immunodominant TCR beta clonotype.

The protocol was immunoSEQ multiplex PCR, while the TCRdb copy is restricted to in-frame clones and leaves out a portion. The sample comprises approximately 30,000 clones, around 80% of which are singletons, and approximately 28% rests with the top ten. Sequenced: peripheral blood mononuclear cells. All receptors derive from a woman between 45 and 60 years old with T-cell large granular lymphocyte leukemia. Some clones in this sample may be carry-over from other donors' samples.

The chain is built from TRBV28 and TRBJ1-1, with 7 bases fitting TRBD1. V was pared by 5 bases and J by 4 bases, with 22 bases of the junction left unmatched. CDR3 length: 19 residues. Germline values: CDR1 MDHEN, CDR2 SYDVKM. CDR3 sequence reads: CASSRQRPRRGGEGTEAFF. CDR3 DNA: TGTGCCAGCAGTCGTCAGCGGCCTCGTAGAGGGGGCGAGGGCACTGAAGCTTTCTTT.

V usage is TRBV4-3 and J usage is TRBJ1-5, with a tentative D call TRBD1 (5 bases). Germline values: CDR1 LGHNA, CDR2 YSLEER. V dropped 4 bases and J dropped 4 bases, with 8 bases sitting between them. There are 13 residues in the CDR3. In nucleotides, the CDR3 is TGCGCCAGCAGCCCACAGGAGAATCAGCCCCAGCATTTT. Translating it yields CASSPQENQPQHF.

This clone has only a few counts. The rearrangement uses TRBV30 and TRBJ1-3; D is undetermined. V shed 4 bases and J shed 3 bases, with 16 bases lying between them. The CDR3 is made up of 15 amino acids. Looked up from germline, CDR1 is GTSNPN and CDR2 is SVGIG (reference sequence). In DNA form, the CDR3 reads TGTGCCTGGACCCGGGTTGGCGGGTTTGGAAACACCATATATTTT. It specifies CAWTRVGGFGNTIYF.

As to this clone: An end of the junction differs from the germline gene, which may be a read error. This chain connects TRBV7-9 to TRBJ1-2, with TRBD1 as a possible D gene (6 bases). CDR1 and CDR2 (germline): SEHNR, FQNEAQ (reference sequence). The CDR3 length is 13 residues. CDR3 sequence reads: CASSLAGGRGYTF. The CDR3 region has the DNA TGTGCCAGCAGCCTAGCTGGGGGGCGAGGCTACACCTTC.

This chain connects TRBV7-8 to TRBJ2-6; either TRBD1 or TRBD2 may supply D (5 bases each). The CDR3 is 18 amino acids. Trimming stripped 3 bases from V and 1 base from J, with 16 bases between. Per the germline V gene, CDR1 is SGHVS and CDR2 is FQNEAQ. Written as DNA, the CDR3 is TGTGCCAGCAGCTTGAGGTTTCCCGGGGCGTCTGGGGCCAACGTCCTGACTTTC. Translating gives CASSLRFPGASGANVLTF. The full variable domain, its missing parts supplied by reference TRBV7-8 and TRBJ2-6, is GAGVSQSPRYKVAKRGQDVALRCDPISGHVSLFWYQQALGQGPEFLTYFQNEAQLDKSGLPSDRFFAERPEGSVSTLKIQRTQQEDSAVYLCASSLRFPGASGANVLTFGAGSRLTVL.

This chain connects TRBV7-2 to TRBJ2-7; perhaps TRBD1 as D (6 bases). The CDR3 sequence is 15 residues long. CDR1 is SGHTA, CDR2 FQGNSA, per germline. The V gene lost 5 bases and the J gene lost 5 bases, with 19 bases spanning the gap. For the CDR3, the DNA is TGTGCCAGCAGCCCACAGGGCCAGCAGGCCCACGAGCAGTACTTC. Its translation is CASSPQGQQAHEQYF.

The chain couples TRBV5-1 to TRBJ1-3; D is uncertain. Germline-derived CDR1 and CDR2 are SGHRS and YFSETQ. There are 15 residues in the CDR3. V lost 0 bases to trimming and J lost 0 bases, with 7 bases between them. The CDR3 DNA is TGCGCCAGCAGCTTGGACGGCAGCTCTGGAAACACCATATATTTT. It encodes CASSLDGSSGNTIYF.

This clone was counted once. The V and J genes are TRBV18 and TRBJ2-3, with a weak D call TRBD2 (5 bases). Germline assignment: CDR1 KGHSH and CDR2 LQKENI. The CDR3 runs to 14 residues. V gave up 1 base and J gave up 4 bases, with 9 bases separating them. The CDR3 reads CASSPLDYPDTQYF. The CDR3 nucleotides are TGTGCCAGCTCACCACTAGACTACCCAGATACGCAGTATTTT.